These 27 T cell receptor beta chains came from one sample sequenced in a study of T cell responses to AZD1222 COVID-19 vaccine. Assay: immunoSEQ multiplex PCR; the TCRdb copy retains only in-frame clones and omits some. The table has about 130,000 clones, 75% to 95% seen once. The starting material was peripheral blood, obtained on day 0 of AZD1222 vaccination. The receptor source for this set is an adult in good health.

The J gene is TRBJ1-5, the V gene TRBV5-5; D perhaps matches TRBD1 (5 bases). V was trimmed by 4 bases and J by 6 bases, leaving 14 bases between them. CDR1 and CDR2 (germline): SGHKS, YYEKEE (reference sequence). This CDR3 has 14 residues. The CDR3 nucleotides are TGTGCCAGCAGCCCTGCTGGGGGAAGTCAGCCCCAGCATTTT. Translation: CASSPAGGSQPQHF.

The DNA for the CDR3 is TGTGCCTGGAGTCAGGGGTGGGGGGATCCCAATCAGCCCCAGCATTTT. Its translation is CAWSQGWGDPNQPQHF. The chain carries TRBV30 and TRBJ1-5, with D maybe TRBD1 (6 bases). Trimming removed 2 bases at V and 3 bases at J, with 17 bases between. CDR1 is GTSNPN, CDR2 SVGIG, per germline (reference sequence). There are 16 residues in the CDR3.

This chain connects TRBV19 to TRBJ1-6; 10 bases fit TRBD1. The CDR3 has 17 amino acids. The V gene's germline CDR1 is LNHDA and CDR2 SQIVND (reference sequence). The V gene end was trimmed by 6 bases and the J gene end by 0 bases; junction bases not matched to a gene: 5. CDR3 loop: CASRSGQGVSYNSPLHF. The CDR3 nucleotides read TGTGCCAGTAGATCTGGACAGGGGGTCTCCTATAATTCACCCCTCCACTTT.

This chain links TRBV30 with TRBJ1-2, with D possibly TRBD1 on 6 matching bases. The CDR3 has 13 residues. V lost 2 bases and J lost 5, with 12 bases in between. Germline V gene data show CDR1 as GTSNPN and CDR2 as SVGIG (reference sequence). In DNA, the CDR3 is TGTGCCTGGAGTCCCCACAGGGATTATGGCTACACCTTC. Protein sequence: CAWSPHRDYGYTF. Drawing the rest from reference TRBV30 and TRBJ1-2, the complete variable domain is SQTIHQWPATLVQPVGSPLSLECTVEGTSNPNLYWYRQAAGRGLQLLFYSVGIGQISSEVPQNLSASRPQDRQFILSSKKLLLSDSGFYLCAWSPHRDYGYTFGSGTRLTVV.

This chain uses TRBV15 with TRBJ1-2, with D possibly being TRBD1 (5 bases). CDR1 and CDR2 from the germline V gene are LNHNV and YYDKDF (reference sequence). The V and J ends lost 1 base and 8 bases respectively, with 17 bases between them. CDR3 length: 15 amino acids. The CDR3 DNA is TGTGCCACCAGCAGAGTGGTCGTAGGGGTATCGGGCTACACCTTC. Amino acid sequence: CATSRVVVGVSGYTF.

The CDR3 coding sequence is TGTGCCAGCAGCTTACGAGTTAGGAGAGGAGTCGCAGATACGCAGTATTTT. Protein sequence: CASSLRVRRGVADTQYF. The V call is TRBV7-2, the J call TRBJ2-3; D call uncertain. Germline values: CDR1 SGHTA, CDR2 FQGNSA. Between the trimmed V and J ends, which lost 2 bases and 4 bases, there was a span of 19 bases. The CDR3 is 17 amino acids.

The rearrangement joins TRBV4-3 to TRBJ2-7; a possible D gene is TRBD1 (5 bases). The CDR3 is 15 residues long. The germline V gene encodes CDR1 LGHNA and CDR2 YSLEER. V was clipped by 0 bases and J by 2 bases, with 11 bases between them. CDR3 loop: CASSQEGRGPYEQYF. CDR3 nucleotide sequence: TGCGCCAGCAGCCAAGAGGGAAGGGGCCCCTACGAGCAGTACTTC.

This sequence joins TRBV4-2 and TRBJ2-7; 8 bases are shared with TRBD1. Germline CDR1 reads LGHNA; CDR2 reads YNFKEQ. V shed 1 base, J shed 7 bases, and the junction held 9 bases outside the gene matches. This CDR3 has 15 residues. The CDR3: CASSQGDRQMGEQYF. CDR3 sequence (DNA): TGTGCCAGCAGCCAAGGGGACAGGCAAATGGGGGAGCAGTACTTC.

The V and J genes are TRBV14 and TRBJ1-2, with D unresolved. The CDR3 covers 13 residues. V was cut by 4 bases and J by 8 bases, with 14 bases left in between. Looked up from germline, CDR1 is SGHDN and CDR2 is FVKESK. CDR3 DNA sequence: TGTGCCAGCAGCCTACTCATTCAGGAGGGCTACACCTTC. Its translation: CASSLLIQEGYTF.

The chain has TRBV6-2 or TRBV6-3 and TRBJ1-2; D not certain. CDR3 length equals 16 residues. Trimming took off 5 bases at V and 0 bases at J, with 16 bases between the two ends. Germline CDR1 MNHEY, CDR2 SVGEGT. CDR3 nucleotide sequence: TGTGCCAGCAGTGGTCCGGCGTCCAGGACTAACTATGGCTACACCTTC. It yields the protein CASSGPASRTNYGYTF.

The chain uses TRBV11-2 and TRBJ1-2; 9 bases are shared with TRBD1. This CDR3 spans 14 amino acids. The V and J ends lost 5 bases and 11 bases, in that order; junction bases with no gene match: 12. CDR1 is SGHAT and CDR2 is FQNNGV in the germline V gene. The CDR3 bases are TGTGCCAGCAGCCAGGGGTGGGACAGGGCTCGGTACACCTTC. This sequence encodes CASSQGWDRARYTF. The complete variable domain, with remaining parts taken from reference TRBV11-2 and TRBJ1-2, reads EAGVAQSPRYKIIEKRQSVAFWCNPISGHATLYWYQQILGQGPKLLIQFQNNGVVDDSQLPKDRFSAERLKGVDSTLKIQPAKLEDSAVYLCASSQGWDRARYTFGSGTRLTVV.

CDR3 sequence (DNA): TGCGCCAGCAGCCCTGCCATATACACCGGGGAGCTGTTTTTT. Translated: CASSPAIYTGELFF. The rearrangement joins TRBV4-1 to TRBJ2-2; no definite D call. The V gene lost 4 bases and the J gene lost 3 bases, with 9 bases spanning the gap. This CDR3 contains 14 residues. Germline V gives CDR1 MGHRA, CDR2 YSYEKL.

The V and J genes are TRBV4-2 and TRBJ2-2; TRBD2 aligns across 7 bases. With 2 bases clipped from V and 1 base from J, the junction kept 4 bases outside the gene matches. Germline-derived CDR1 and CDR2 are LGHNA and YNFKEQ. This CDR3 comprises 16 residues. The CDR3 nucleotides are TGTGCCAGCAGCCAAAACACGGGGGGGAACACCGGGGAGCTGTTTTTT. It specifies CASSQNTGGNTGELFF.

The J gene is TRBJ1-1, the V gene TRBV3-1 (or the pseudogene TRBV3-2), with D uncertain. V was cut by 4 bases and J by 1 base, with 10 bases left in between. Germline V gene sequence: CDR1 LGHDT, CDR2 YNNKEL (reference sequence). The CDR3 covers 14 residues. CDR3 residues: CASSRYPANTEAFF. The CDR3 region has the DNA TGTGCCAGCAGCCGGTATCCGGCGAACACTGAAGCTTTCTTT.

The CDR3 sequence is CASSNDRGVGNTIYF. As DNA, the CDR3 is TGTGCCAGCAGCAACGACAGGGGTGTCGGAAACACCATATATTTT. The rearrangement links TRBV9 to TRBJ1-3, with 8 nucleotides matching TRBD1. There are 15 residues in the CDR3. Germline values: CDR1 SGDLS, CDR2 YYNGEE. V lost 4 bases, J lost 4 bases, and 7 bases stayed unmatched.

This chain links TRBV6-5 with TRBJ2-7; the match to TRBD1 covers 7 bases. J lost 3 bases, V lost 4 bases, and 0 bases had no gene match. From germline, CDR1 is MNHEY and CDR2 SVGAGI. The CDR3 is 12 residues long. The CDR3 reads CASSSGGYEQYF. The CDR3 nucleotides are TGTGCCAGCAGTTCAGGGGGCTACGAGCAGTACTTC.

DNA for the CDR3: TGTGCCAGTAGGAGGCCGGGACAGGGGCCCTCTGGGGCCAACGTCCTGACTTTC. It specifies CASRRPGQGPSGANVLTF. V is TRBV19 and J is TRBJ2-6, with 10 bases identical to TRBD1. Trimming at V came to 6 bases and at J to 0 bases, leaving 8 bases not matched to a gene. Germline-derived CDR1 and CDR2 are LNHDA and SQIVND (reference sequence). The CDR3 is 18 residues long.

The chain is built from TRBV30 and TRBJ1-2; no definite D call. Per germline, CDR1 GTSNPN and CDR2 SVGIG (reference sequence). The CDR3 length is 11 residues. Between the trimmed V and J ends, which lost 5 bases and 6 bases, there was a span of 10 bases. Here the CDR3 reads CAWSLRNGYTF. CDR3 bases: TGTGCCTGGTCGCTTCGGAATGGCTACACCTTC.

Here the CDR3 DNA reads TGTGCCTGGAGTGGCGGGGGGACACACAACACCGGGGAGCTGTTTTTT. Encoded protein: CAWSGGGTHNTGELFF. The chain recombines TRBV30 with TRBJ2-2, with TRBD2 identical over 8 bases. This CDR3 contains 16 residues. Germline loops: CDR1 GTSNPN, CDR2 SVGIG (reference sequence). V was clipped by 1 base and J by 2 bases; unmatched bases: 6.

V gene TRBV19 combines with J gene TRBJ1-5, with D maybe TRBD1 (6 bases). The CDR3 spans 15 residues. In germline, CDR1 is LNHDA, CDR2 SQIVND (reference sequence). V was cut by 3 bases and J by 4 bases, with 13 bases left in between. The CDR3 reads CASSMFGGGNQPQHF. The CDR3 DNA reads TGTGCCAGTAGTATGTTTGGGGGCGGTAATCAGCCCCAGCATTTT.

The chain combines TRBV14 with TRBJ2-7; no clear D. The CDR3 covers 11 residues. Germline V gene lookup returns CDR1 SGHDN and CDR2 FVKESK. Trimming pared 5 bases from V and 2 bases from J, leaving 4 bases between. CDR3 sequence (DNA): TGTGCCAGCAGCAGAGCCTACGAGCAGTACTTC. Amino acids: CASSRAYEQYF.

This sequence joins TRBV9 and TRBJ2-3, with no clear D. CDR1 is SGDLS, CDR2 YYNGEE, per germline. This CDR3 contains 14 residues. Trimming took 2 bases from V and 2 from J, leaving 9 bases between them. The CDR3 sequence is CASSVYRDTDTQYF. The DNA of the CDR3 is TGTGCCAGCAGCGTGTATAGGGACACAGATACGCAGTATTTT.

This rearrangement joins TRBV27 to TRBJ2-7, with 11 nucleotides matching TRBD1. The V gene's germline CDR1 is MNHEY and CDR2 SMNVEV (reference sequence). J gave up 3 bases and V 7 bases, and 11 bases lay outside the gene matches. The CDR3 consists of 16 residues. CDR3 amino acids: CASTPGGGQGDYEQYF. CDR3 DNA sequence: TGTGCCAGCACCCCGGGAGGGGGACAGGGGGACTACGAGCAGTACTTC.

The J gene is TRBJ1-5, the V gene TRBV7-9, with D maybe TRBD1 (5 bases). Germline CDR1 SEHNR, CDR2 FQNEAQ (reference sequence). This CDR3 region has 14 residues. The germline V and J ends were trimmed by 1 base and 3 bases, with 7 bases remaining between them. CDR3 loop: CASSLGGVNQPQHF. The CDR3 DNA is TGTGCCAGCAGCTTAGGAGGGGTCAATCAGCCCCAGCATTTT.

For this clone: Other DNA sequences in this specimen translate into the identical CDR3. This chain uses TRBV30 with TRBJ2-7; 9 bases agree with TRBD2. The CDR3 length is 14 residues. CDR1 is GTSNPN and CDR2 is SVGIG in the germline V gene (reference sequence). Trimming removed 0 bases from V and 4 bases from J; junction bases left unmatched: 4. The CDR3 region is CAWSVGGGGYEQYF. CDR3 sequence (DNA): TGTGCCTGGAGTGTGGGCGGGGGGGGATACGAGCAGTACTTC. Drawing the rest from reference TRBV30 and TRBJ2-7, the complete variable domain is SQTIHQWPATLVQPVGSPLSLECTVEGTSNPNLYWYRQAAGRGLQLLFYSVGIGQISSEVPQNLSASRPQDRQFILSSKKLLLSDSGFYLCAWSVGGGGYEQYFGPGTRLTVT.

The genes are TRBV7-2 and TRBJ1-4; D uncertain. Germline-derived CDR1 and CDR2 are SGHTA and FQGNSA. The CDR3 length is 16 residues. Trimming cost V 0 bases and J 10 bases, with 18 bases left between them. The chain's CDR3 is CASSLAGPSPRGKLFF. The CDR3 nucleotides are TGTGCCAGCAGCTTAGCAGGACCAAGTCCGCGGGGAAAACTGTTTTTT.

CDR3 loop: CASSPPTGGRNEQFF. The CDR3 DNA reads TGTGCCAGCTCACCACCCACCGGGGGCAGGAATGAGCAGTTCTTC. The V and J genes are TRBV18 and TRBJ2-1; perhaps D is TRBD1 or TRBD2 (6 bases each). The germline V and J ends were trimmed by 0 bases and 7 bases, with 13 bases remaining between them. Germline CDR1 reads KGHSH; CDR2 reads LQKENI. CDR3 length: 15 amino acids.